This entry describes one T cell receptor (beta chain). The antigen it recognizes is unknown. Nothing much larger sits one base from this clone, and base qualities are not available. Library construction relied on the immunoSEQ multiplex PCR assay. TCRbeta CDR3 sequencing was performed at survey depth by Adaptive Biotechnologies, and CDR3 sequences, V/J genes, productive frequency and template counts were reported. TCR beta CDR3 regions were amplified from genomic DNA instead of RNA. On the authors' methods: Pairwise repertoire overlap between tissues was quantified with Jensen-Shannon divergence, where 1 means complete divergence and 0 identical. Based on pairwise JSD values, tissues were grouped by single-linkage agglomerative hierarchical clustering, and the results were shown as dendrograms. All patient samples were analyzed with GLIPH2 using simulation_depth 1000, kmer_min_depth 3 and cdr3_length_cutoff 8, and only groups containing more than two unique CDR3s were kept. In a standardized tissue-overlap score, Jaccard GLIPH-group overlap across patients was extrapolated to a standard repertoire size of 1000 clones. To look at how diversity was associated with clinical or experimental variables, linear mixed-effect models were used, with tissue treated as a fixed effect and individual treated as a random effect. TCRdb retrieved this table from immuneACCESS and kept in-frame rearrangements only. Not all clones are present; in checked studies, unresolved V genes account for under half, and no reason is known for the remainder. That table furnishes V, J and clone size, whereas the DNA furnished D and trimming. Across this sample there are tens of thousands of clones, with roughly 92% seen only once. The top ten clones comprise about 3.8% of the sample.

The data stem from a study of tissue T cells after allogeneic stem cell transplantation (dated by TCRdb to 2021 to 2024). Regarding the research as a whole: Over an approximately three-year period, a research-autopsy study prospectively enrolled about 7 adult allo-HCT recipients who had steroid-refractory GVHD. All GVHD patients received grafts from donors, four unmodified and three CD34-selected to deplete T cells. Gastrointestinal GVHD was present in all GVHD patients, several lines of GVHD-directed therapy were administered to all GVHD patients, and skin involvement was additionally present in four to six GVHD patients. A handful of GVHD patients had pre-transplant PBMCs available, and those PBMCs were of recipient origin. In viably preserved blood and marrow, CD3+ T cells were flow-sorted if cell numbers allowed, whereas smaller samples went directly to DNA extraction. TCR beta repertoires were profiled across many tissues obtained from research autopsies of patients with and without GVHD, as well as in mouse models of GVHD. The human arm was conducted as a prospective observational study, and neither blinding nor randomization was performed.

What the time point label conveys for this sample: recipient (host-origin) PBMCs collected before allo-HCT. Via the germline V gene, CDR1 is SGHTA and CDR2 FQGNSA. At the junction V is shortened by 2 bases and J by 5 bases; bases outside the gene matches: 5. The CDR3 measures 16 amino acids from cysteine to phenylalanine. This entry keeps only the CDR3 DNA: 48 bases, framed from base 1. What the authors observed across the whole study: The patient cohort was small and clinically heterogeneous, and sampling depth was acknowledged as a limitation. Not many T cell clones showed up in more than one patient, yet clustering based on motifs uncovered repertoire signatures that were shared across patients in a tissue-specific way. Which tissue TCRs were alloreactive or antigen-specific was not determined in the study, and some of the clones might have been host cells that persisted. In both patients and mice, only a limited portion of the TCR repertoire detected in tissues was captured by blood and spleen T cells. Within patients, how anatomically similar tissues were was a major factor shaping TCR repertoire composition, regardless of disease or transplant status.

The TCR was taken from a woman aged 40-69 years who later had graft-versus-host disease after an allogeneic stem cell transplant. The rearranged chain carries TRBV7-2 and TRBJ2-2, with TRBD2 matching 10 junction bases. The specimen comprised blood, sampled before transplantation. This receptor has the CDR3 CASSLTRAGGTGELFF. The nucleotides read TGTGCCAGCAGCTTAACTCGAGCGGGAGGGACCGGGGAGCTGTTTTTT.